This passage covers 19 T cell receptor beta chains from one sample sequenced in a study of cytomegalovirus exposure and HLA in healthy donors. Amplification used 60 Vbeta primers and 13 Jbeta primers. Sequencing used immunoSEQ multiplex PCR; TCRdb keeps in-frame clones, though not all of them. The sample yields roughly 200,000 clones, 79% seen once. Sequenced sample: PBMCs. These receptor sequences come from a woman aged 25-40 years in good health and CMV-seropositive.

The CDR3 region has the DNA TGTGCCAGCAGCTGCCCGGAGGCGGTAGCGGGTGGACAAGAGACCCAGTACTTC. Translated, it gives CASSCPEAVAGGQETQYF. The chain is built from TRBV5-6 and TRBJ2-5; 7 nucleotides match TRBD2. Germline V gene data show CDR1 as SGHDT and CDR2 as YYEEEE. The CDR3 is 18 residues long. The V and J ends lost 3 bases and 2 bases, in that order; junction bases with no gene match: 16.

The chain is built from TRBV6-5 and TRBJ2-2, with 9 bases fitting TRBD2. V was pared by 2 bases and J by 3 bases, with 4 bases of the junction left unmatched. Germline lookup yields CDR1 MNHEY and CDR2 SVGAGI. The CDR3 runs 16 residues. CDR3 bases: TGTGCCAGCAGTTACCCCGGCGGGAGGGACACCGGGGAGCTGTTTTTT. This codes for CASSYPGGRDTGELFF.

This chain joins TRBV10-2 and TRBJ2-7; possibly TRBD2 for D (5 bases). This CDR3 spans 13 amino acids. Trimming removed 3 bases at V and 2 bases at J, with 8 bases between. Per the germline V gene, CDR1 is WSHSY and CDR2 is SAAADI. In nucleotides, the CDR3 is TGCGCCAGCAGTGACCCGGGGACCTACGAGCAGTACTTC. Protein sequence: CASSDPGTYEQYF.

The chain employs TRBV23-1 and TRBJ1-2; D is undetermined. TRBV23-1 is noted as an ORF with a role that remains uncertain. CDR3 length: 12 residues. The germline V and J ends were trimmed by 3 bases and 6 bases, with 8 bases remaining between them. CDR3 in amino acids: CASSHREDGYTF. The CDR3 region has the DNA TGCGCCAGCAGTCACCGGGAAGATGGCTACACCTTC.

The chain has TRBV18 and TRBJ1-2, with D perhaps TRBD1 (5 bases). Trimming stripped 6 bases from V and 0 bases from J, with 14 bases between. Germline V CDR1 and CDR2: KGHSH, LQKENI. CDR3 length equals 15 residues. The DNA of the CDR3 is TGTGCCAGCTCCCAAGCCAGGGAACCTAACTATGGCTACACCTTC. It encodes CASSQAREPNYGYTF. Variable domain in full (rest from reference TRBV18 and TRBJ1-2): NAGVMQNPRHLVRRRGQEARLRCSPMKGHSHVYWYRQLPEEGLKFMVYLQKENIIDESGMPKERFSAEFPKEGPSILRIQQVVRGDSAAYFCASSQAREPNYGYTFGSGTRLTVV.

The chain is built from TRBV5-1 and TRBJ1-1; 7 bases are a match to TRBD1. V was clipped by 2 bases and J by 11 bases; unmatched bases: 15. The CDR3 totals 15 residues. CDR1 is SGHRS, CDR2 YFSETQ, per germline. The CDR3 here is CASSLNPGQQLGAFF. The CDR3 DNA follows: TGCGCCAGCAGCTTAAATCCGGGACAGCAATTAGGGGCTTTCTTT. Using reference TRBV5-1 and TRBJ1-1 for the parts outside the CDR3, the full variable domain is KAGVTQTPRYLIKTRGQQVTLSCSPISGHRSVSWYQQTPGQGLQFLFEYFSETQRNKGNFPGRFSGRQFSNSRSEMNVSTLELGDSALYLCASSLNPGQQLGAFFGQGTRLTVV.

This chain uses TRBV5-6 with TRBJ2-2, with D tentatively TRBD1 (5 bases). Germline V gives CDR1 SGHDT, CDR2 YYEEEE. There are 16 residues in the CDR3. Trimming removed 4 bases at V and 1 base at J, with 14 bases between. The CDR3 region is CASSPRQLKNTGELFF. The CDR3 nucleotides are TGTGCCAGCAGCCCCCGACAGTTGAAGAACACCGGGGAGCTGTTTTTT.

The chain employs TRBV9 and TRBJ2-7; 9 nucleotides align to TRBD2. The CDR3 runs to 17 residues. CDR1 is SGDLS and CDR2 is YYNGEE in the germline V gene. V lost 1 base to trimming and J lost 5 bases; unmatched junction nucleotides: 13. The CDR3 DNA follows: TGTGCCAGCAGCGTAAGCGGGGCGGGGGGGGCACAGGACGAGCAGTACTTC. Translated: CASSVSGAGGAQDEQYF.

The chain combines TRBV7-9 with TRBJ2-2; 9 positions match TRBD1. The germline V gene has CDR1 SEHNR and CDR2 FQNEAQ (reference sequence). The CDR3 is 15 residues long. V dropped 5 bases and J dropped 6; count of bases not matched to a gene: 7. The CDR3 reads CASSPWTGASGELFF. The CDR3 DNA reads TGTGCCAGCAGCCCTTGGACAGGGGCCTCCGGGGAGCTGTTTTTT.

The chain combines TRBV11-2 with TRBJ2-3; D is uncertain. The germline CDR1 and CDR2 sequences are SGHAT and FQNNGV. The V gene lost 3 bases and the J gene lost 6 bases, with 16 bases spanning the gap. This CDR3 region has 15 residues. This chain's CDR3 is CASSFTAENSDTQYF. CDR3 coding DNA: TGTGCCAGCAGCTTCACTGCTGAGAACTCGGATACGCAGTATTTT. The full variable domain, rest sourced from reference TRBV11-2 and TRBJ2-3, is EAGVAQSPRYKIIEKRQSVAFWCNPISGHATLYWYQQILGQGPKLLIQFQNNGVVDDSQLPKDRFSAERLKGVDSTLKIQPAKLEDSAVYLCASSFTAENSDTQYFGPGTRLTVL.

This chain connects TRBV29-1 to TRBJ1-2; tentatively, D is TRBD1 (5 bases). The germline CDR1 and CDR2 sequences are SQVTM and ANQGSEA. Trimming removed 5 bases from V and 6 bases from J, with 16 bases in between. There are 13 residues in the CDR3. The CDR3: CSVRGNEVDGYTF. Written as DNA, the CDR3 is TGCAGCGTTCGGGGGAACGAGGTTGATGGCTACACCTTC.

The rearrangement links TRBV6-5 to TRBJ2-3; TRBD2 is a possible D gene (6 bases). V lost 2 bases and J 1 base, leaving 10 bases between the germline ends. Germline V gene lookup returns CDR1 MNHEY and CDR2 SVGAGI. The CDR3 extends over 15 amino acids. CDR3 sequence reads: CASSYAPSGTDTQYF. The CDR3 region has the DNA TGTGCCAGCAGTTACGCGCCTAGCGGCACAGATACGCAGTATTTT.

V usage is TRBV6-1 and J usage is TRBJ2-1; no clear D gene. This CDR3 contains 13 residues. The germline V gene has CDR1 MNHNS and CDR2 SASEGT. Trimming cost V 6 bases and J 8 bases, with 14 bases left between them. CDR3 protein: CASRGDISDEQFF. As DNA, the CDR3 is TGTGCCAGCAGGGGCGACATCTCGGATGAGCAGTTCTTC.

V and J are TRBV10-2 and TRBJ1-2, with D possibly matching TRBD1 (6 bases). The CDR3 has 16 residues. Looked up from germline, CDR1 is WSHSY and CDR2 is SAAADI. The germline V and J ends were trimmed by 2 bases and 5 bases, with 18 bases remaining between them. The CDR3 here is CASSETGTRGRYGYTF. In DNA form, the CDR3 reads TGCGCCAGCAGTGAGACAGGGACCCGCGGGCGGTATGGCTACACCTTC.

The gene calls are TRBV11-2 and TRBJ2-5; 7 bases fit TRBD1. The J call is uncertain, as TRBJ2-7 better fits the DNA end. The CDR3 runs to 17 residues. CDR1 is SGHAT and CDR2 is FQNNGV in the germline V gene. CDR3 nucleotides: TGTGCCAGCAGCTCCAGACAGGGAAGATCGAACTCCTACGAGCAGTACTTC. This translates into CASSSRQGRSNSYEQYF.

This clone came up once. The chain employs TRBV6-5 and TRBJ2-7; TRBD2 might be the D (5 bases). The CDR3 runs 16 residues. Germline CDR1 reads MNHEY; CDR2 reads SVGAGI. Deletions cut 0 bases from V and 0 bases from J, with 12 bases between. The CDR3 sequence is CASSYSEGRSSYEQYF. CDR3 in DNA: TGTGCCAGCAGTTACTCCGAGGGCAGGAGCTCCTACGAGCAGTACTTC.

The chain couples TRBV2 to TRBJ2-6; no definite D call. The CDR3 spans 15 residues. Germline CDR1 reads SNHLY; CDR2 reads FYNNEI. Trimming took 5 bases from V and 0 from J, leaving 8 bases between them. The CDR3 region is CASSSLSSGANVLTF. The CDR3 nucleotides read TGTGCCAGCAGTTCCCTTTCCTCTGGGGCCAACGTCCTGACTTTC.

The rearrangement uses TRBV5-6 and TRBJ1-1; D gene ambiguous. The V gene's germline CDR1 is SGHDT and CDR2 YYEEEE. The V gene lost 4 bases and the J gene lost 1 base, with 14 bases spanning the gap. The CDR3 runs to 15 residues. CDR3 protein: CASSQVEARNTEAFF. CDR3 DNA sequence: TGTGCCAGCAGCCAGGTGGAGGCCCGGAACACTGAAGCTTTCTTT.

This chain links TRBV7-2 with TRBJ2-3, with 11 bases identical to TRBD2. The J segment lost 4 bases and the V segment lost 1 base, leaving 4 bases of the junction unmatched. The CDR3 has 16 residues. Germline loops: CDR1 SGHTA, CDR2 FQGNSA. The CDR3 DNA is TGTGCCAGCAGCTTAGAGACTAGCGGGACACCAGATACGCAGTATTTT. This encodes CASSLETSGTPDTQYF. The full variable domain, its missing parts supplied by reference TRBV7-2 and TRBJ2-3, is GAGVSQSPSNKVTEKGKDVELRCDPISGHTALYWYRQSLGQGLEFLIYFQGNSAPDKSGLPSDRFSAERTGGSVSTLTIQRTQQEDSAVYLCASSLETSGTPDTQYFGPGTRLTVL.